Detailed here is one T cell receptor (beta chain). Researchers ran the PCR with 60 Vbeta and 13 Jbeta primers. TCRdb's table, derived via immunoSEQ multiplex PCR, lists solely in-frame clones and lacks some. The data hold 150,000 to 200,000 clones, with almost 80% observed a single time. This entry comes from a study of cytomegalovirus exposure and HLA in healthy donors. This CDR3 region has 17 residues. J was trimmed by 3 bases and V by 0 bases; bases with no gene match: 8. Germline CDR1 is MGHDK and CDR2 is SYGVNS. The material sequenced was PBMCs. The V gene is TRBV25-1, the J gene TRBJ2-5; 9 bases match TRBD2. This clonotype was sampled from a young man in good health and CMV-seronegative. The CDR3 protein is CASSEYIRASGEETQYF. The CDR3 coding sequence is TGTGCCAGCAGTGAATATATTCGGGCTAGCGGGGAAGAGACCCAGTACTTC.